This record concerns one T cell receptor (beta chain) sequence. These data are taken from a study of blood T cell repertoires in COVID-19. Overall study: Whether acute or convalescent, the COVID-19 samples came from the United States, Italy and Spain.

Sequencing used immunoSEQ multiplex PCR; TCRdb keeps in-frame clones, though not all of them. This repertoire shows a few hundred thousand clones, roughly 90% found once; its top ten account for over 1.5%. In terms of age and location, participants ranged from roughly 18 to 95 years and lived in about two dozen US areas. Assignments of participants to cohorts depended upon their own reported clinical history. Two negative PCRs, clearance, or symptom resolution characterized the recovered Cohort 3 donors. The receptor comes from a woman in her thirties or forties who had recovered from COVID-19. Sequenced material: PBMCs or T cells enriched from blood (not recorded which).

CDR3 loop: CASSSDRELAGPYEQYF. In nucleotides, the CDR3 is TGTGCCAGCAGCTCTGACAGGGAACTAGCGGGACCTTATGAGCAGTACTTC. The chain is built from TRBV5-8 and TRBJ2-7; 10 bases map to TRBD2. CDR1 SGHTS and CDR2 YDEGEE come from the germline V gene. The CDR3 is made up of 17 amino acids. Unmatched junction bases numbered 16, after V lost 3 bases and J lost 7 bases.